This T cell receptor beta chain originates from a study of CD8 T cells in ankylosing spondylitis (dated by TCRdb to 2015 to 2018). As for the study more broadly: The study profiled T cell receptor beta repertoires in healthy donors and ankylosing spondylitis patients to find disease-linked TCR variants. The full study cohort comprised 25 ankylosing spondylitis patients and about 110 healthy donors. Samples of peripheral blood were taken, and for ankylosing spondylitis patients, synovial fluid was collected as well.

Worth noting for this clonotype: Its target antigen remains unknown. Nothing much larger sits one base from this clone, and base qualities are not available.

Broader findings and caveats from the paper: Some TCR beta motif variants had previously been reported in synovial fluid and blood of reactive arthritis patients, which suggested common disease-initiation mechanisms. In peripheral blood, the disease-linked clones were found at relatively low frequencies and had a CD8+ phenotype. A TCR beta motif of seven or eight highly homologous amino acid variants appeared characteristic of blood from ankylosing spondylitis patients. Significant enrichment of the disease-linked clones was reported in matched synovial fluid samples from ankylosing spondylitis patients.

V is cut by 4 bases and J by 0 bases, and the space between the germline ends is 12 bases. The CDR1 and CDR2 encoded by the germline V gene are KGHDR and SFDVKD. The CDR3 sequence holds 17 residues, the cysteine and phenylalanine included. Solely the CDR3 DNA is kept, with 51 bases framed from the first base. Sequenced using an Illumina HiSeq 2500. Quantitative 5'-RACE with molecular barcodes was used to prepare TCR beta libraries. Concerning the study's data processing: A new computational method, built on a probabilistic model of VDJ rearrangement, was used to identify disease-linked TCR variants. TCRdb reprocessing: public reads trimmed at Q25 with fastp, clones called with MiXCR, in-frame beta chains kept. A single entry per CDR3 protein holds the most common genes and DNA from its merged rows. TCRdb's processing, not the authors' own work, is the source of the V and J calls. Present in this sample are about 250,000 distinct CDR3 sequences, about 18% of which were seen just once. Together, the top ten hold roughly 34% of the sample.

The V and J segments used are TRBV24-1 and TRBJ2-6, with TRBD1 perhaps the D gene, on 5 matching bases. Sequencing was carried out using blood, either unsorted or a sorted T cell fraction (not recorded which). The source of this sequence is a male donor with ankylosing spondylitis or in good health (not recorded which). The DNA is as follows: TGTGCCACCAGTGAGTCGCAGACAGTCTCTGGGGCCAACGTCCTGACTTTC. It is translated as CATSESQTVSGANVLTF.